This T cell receptor beta chain appears in the sequencing data of a study of CD8 T cells in Susac syndrome. About 0.45 to 1 ug RNA was reverse transcribed with random hexamers. An immunoSEQ multiplex PCR amplified TCR beta CDR3 over 54 Vbeta and 13 Jbeta. TCRdb re-derived calls from the immunoSEQ multiplex PCR reads in MiXCR, one entry per CDR3 protein. There are some 200,000 distinct CDR3 sequences in the sample; approximately 94% occur only once, and approximately 0.098% lies in the top ten. CD8+ and CD4+ T cells were negatively isolated; TEMRA cells were FACS-enriched. The CDR3 spans 13 residues. Trimming left V 10 bases short and J 1 base short, with 14 bases between. CDR1 is MDHEN and CDR2 is SYDVKM in the germline V gene.

The sample consisted of CD4+ T cells from PBMCs. The chain employs TRBV28 and TRBJ2-7; possibly TRBD2 for D (6 bases). The source of this sequence is a human donor in good health. CDR3 in DNA: TGTGCCACCACCCGGGACTCGTCCTACGAGCAGTACTTC. Residues: CATTRDSSYEQYF.